These 3 T cell receptor beta chains came from one sample sequenced in a study of T cell responses to AZD1222 COVID-19 vaccine. Assay used: immunoSEQ multiplex PCR; TCRdb lists only in-frame clones, some missing. The sample comprises approximately 85,000 clones, about nine tenths of which are singletons, and 7% rests with the top ten. The material sequenced was peripheral blood, taken on day 0 of AZD1222 vaccination. The source is an adult in good health.

The table lists this clone with a few counts. The gene calls are TRBV7-2 and TRBJ1-5; 7 positions agree with TRBD1. The CDR3 is made up of 15 amino acids. Germline V gives CDR1 SGHTA, CDR2 FQGNSA. V gave up 5 bases and J gave up 8 bases; unmatched junction bases: 12. The CDR3 spells CASSTLDRLGKPQHF. CDR3 DNA: TGTGCCAGCAGCACGCTGGACAGGCTGGGGAAGCCCCAGCATTTT.

This clone occurred a few times. The gene calls are TRBV27 and TRBJ2-7; D is tentatively TRBD1 or TRBD2 (5 bases each). V was pared by 2 bases and J by 2 bases, with 19 bases between. This CDR3 contains 17 residues. Germline loops: CDR1 MNHEY, CDR2 SMNVEV (reference sequence). CDR3 sequence (DNA): TGTGCCAGCAGTTTAGTTGGGGCCGGGATAAATCCCTACGAGCAGTACTTC. Its translation is CASSLVGAGINPYEQYF.

The J gene is TRBJ1-5, the V gene TRBV4-1; 10 nucleotides agree with TRBD1. The length of the CDR3 is 19 residues. Germline V gives CDR1 MGHRA, CDR2 YSYEKL. Trimming took 0 bases from V and 2 from J; bases not matched to a gene: 10. CDR3 nucleotide sequence: TGCGCCAGCAGCCAAGAAGCGTGGGACAGGGGATTTCGCAATCAGCCCCAGCATTTT. It specifies CASSQEAWDRGFRNQPQHF.